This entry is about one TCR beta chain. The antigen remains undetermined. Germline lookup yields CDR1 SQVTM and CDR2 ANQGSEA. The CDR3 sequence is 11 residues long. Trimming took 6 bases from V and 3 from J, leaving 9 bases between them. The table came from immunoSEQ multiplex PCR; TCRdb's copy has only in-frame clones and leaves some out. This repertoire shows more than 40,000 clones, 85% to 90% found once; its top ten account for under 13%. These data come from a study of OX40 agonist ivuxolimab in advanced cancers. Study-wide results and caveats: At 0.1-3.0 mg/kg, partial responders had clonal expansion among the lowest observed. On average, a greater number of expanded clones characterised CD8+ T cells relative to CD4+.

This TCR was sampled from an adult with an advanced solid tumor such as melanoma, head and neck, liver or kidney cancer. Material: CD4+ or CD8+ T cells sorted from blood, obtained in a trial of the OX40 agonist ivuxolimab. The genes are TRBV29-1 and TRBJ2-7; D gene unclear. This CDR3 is CSVHINYEQYF. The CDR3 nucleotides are TGCAGCGTACATATTAACTACGAGCAGTACTTC.